The rows below give T cell receptor beta chains drawn from one sample of a study of CD8+CD57+ T cells in acquired aplastic anemia. Via MiXCR, TCRdb re-called the reads, giving one row per CDR3 protein. This sample has fewer than 80,000 distinct CDR3 sequences, with roughly 72% found just once. The sequencing sample was made of sorted CD4+, CD8+, or CD8+CD57+ T cells (not recorded which) from PBMCs. The origin of the receptors is a human donor with aplastic anemia. The CDR3 runs from the conserved cysteine through the conserved F or W. Fields, in order: clone size, D gene, V gene, J gene, CDR3 protein, CDR3 DNA. D genes are given only for firm matches. Clone size is not always given. Where it is, it says once, few, many or a class for expanded clones.

.	.	TRBV29-1	TRBJ2-3	CSVEGQSTDTQYF	TGCAGCGTTGAAGGGCAGAGCACAGATACGCAGTATTTT
.	.	TRBV29-1	TRBJ2-7	CSVEAVGETSYEQYF	TGCAGCGTCGAAGCAGTAGGGGAGACGTCCTACGAGCAGTACTTC
few	TRBD1	TRBV30	TRBJ1-5	CAWGPTGSQPQHF	TGTGCCTGGGGACCGACAGGGAGTCAGCCCCAGCATTTT
few	.	TRBV19	TRBJ1-1	CAGSMTIANTEAFF	TGTGCCGGTAGTATGACCATAGCGAACACTGAAGCTTTCTTT
.	.	TRBV4-1	TRBJ2-7	CASSQGAGSLYEQYF	TGCGCCAGCAGCCAAGGCGCAGGGTCTCTATACGAGCAGTACTTC
.	TRBD2	TRBV9	TRBJ2-3	CASSVRSSGGAVDTQYF	TGTGCCAGCAGCGTACGATCCAGCGGGGGGGCGGTAGATACGCAGTATTTT
.	.	TRBV20-1	TRBJ2-6	CSASGGQFSGANVLTF	TGCAGTGCTAGCGGGGGCCAATTTTCTGGGGCCAACGTCCTGACTTTC
.	.	TRBV7-8	TRBJ2-5	CASSLTGTKETQYF	TGTGCCAGCAGCTTAACAGGGACGAAGGAGACCCAGTACTTC
many	.	TRBV6-1	TRBJ2-7	CASSEQVSYEQYF	TGTGCCAGCAGTGAACAGGTCTCCTACGAGCAGTACTTC
.	TRBD1	TRBV10-3	TRBJ1-1	CAISRQGMNTEAFF	TGTGCCATCAGTAGACAGGGGATGAACACTGAAGCTTTCTTT
.	.	TRBV6-1	TRBJ1-5	CASSDTGSNQPQHF	TGTGCCAGCAGTGATACAGGGTCCAATCAGCCCCAGCATTTT
few	.	TRBV2	TRBJ1-6	CASTNGRGSNSPLHF	TGTGCCAGCACCAACGGGAGGGGTAGCAATTCACCCCTCCACTTT
.	.	TRBV19	TRBJ1-1	CASSIPGHTEAFF	TGTGCCAGTAGTATACCAGGTCACACTGAAGCTTTCTTT
.	.	TRBV7-9	TRBJ2-7	CASSLTASEQYF	TGTGCCAGCAGCTTAACTGCAAGCGAGCAGTACTTC
.	.	TRBV29-1	TRBJ1-3	CSVVGGGNTIYF	TGCAGCGTTGTTGGGGGGGGAAACACCATATATTTT
.	.	TRBV10-3	TRBJ1-1	CAISESAVSNTEAFF	TGTGCCATCAGTGAGTCGGCAGTATCGAACACTGAAGCTTTCTTT
once	.	TRBV12-3/TRBV12-4	TRBJ2-2	CASSSPWTENTGELFF	TGTGCCAGCAGCTCACCATGGACAGAGAACACCGGGGAGCTGTTTTTT
.	.	TRBV20-1	TRBJ2-7	CSGTRSSYERYF	TGCAGTGGGACAAGATCCTCCTACGAGCGGTACTTC
.	TRBD1	TRBV10-3	TRBJ2-7	CAITSGQEIGEQYF	TGTGCCATCACTTCCGGACAGGAGATCGGCGAGCAGTACTTC
.	.	TRBV27	TRBJ2-1	CASSLYRAEMYNEQFF	TGTGCCAGCAGTTTATACAGGGCGGAAATGTACAATGAGCAGTTCTTC
.	TRBD2	TRBV7-2	TRBJ2-7	CASSFKGLALYEQYF	TGTGCCAGCAGCTTTAAGGGACTAGCGCTATACGAGCAGTACTTC
.	.	TRBV7-9	TRBJ1-2	CASSPGSNYGYTF	TGTGCCAGCAGCCCTGGTTCTAACTATGGCTACACCTTC
.	.	TRBV20-1	TRBJ2-7	CSAPPPNRGYEQYF	TGCAGTGCCCCTCCCCCGAACAGAGGTTACGAGCAGTACTTC
.	.	TRBV4-2	TRBJ2-3	CASSQPRGGVADTQYF	TGTGCCAGCAGCCAACCCAGGGGGGGGGTCGCAGATACGCAGTATTTT
.	.	TRBV9	TRBJ1-1	CASSVDSGGVRPTEAFF	TGTGCCAGCAGCGTAGACAGCGGAGGGGTACGACCCACTGAAGCTTTCTTT
.	.	TRBV7-2	TRBJ2-3	CASSSPSTDTQYF	TGTGCCAGCAGCTCCCCCAGCACAGATACGCAGTATTTT
.	.	TRBV2	TRBJ1-2	CASSEIPGRLYGYTF	TGTGCCAGCAGCGAAATCCCGGGACGGCTATATGGCTACACCTTC
.	.	TRBV7-6	TRBJ2-7	CASSQYDEQYF	TGTGCCAGCAGCCAATATGACGAGCAGTACTTC
.	.	TRBV2	TRBJ2-7	CASRSGHSPYEQYF	TGTGCCAGCAGAAGTGGTCATTCCCCCTACGAGCAGTACTTC
few	.	TRBV20-1	TRBJ1-1	CSASNIEAFF	TGCAGTGCTAGCAACATTGAAGCTTTCTTT
.	.	TRBV7-2	TRBJ2-7	CASSLEDGFYEQYF	TGTGCCAGCAGCTTAGAAGACGGCTTCTACGAGCAGTACTTC
.	.	TRBV7-2	TRBJ2-3	CASSQALDTQYF	TGTGCCAGCAGCCAGGCGTTGGATACGCAGTATTTT
few	.	TRBV9	TRBJ2-5	CASSVAWTEQETQYF	TGTGCCAGCAGCGTAGCATGGACAGAGCAAGAGACCCAGTACTTC
.	.	TRBV7-2	TRBJ2-5	CASSRSSQETQYF	TGTGCCAGCAGCCGTTCGAGTCAAGAGACCCAGTACTTC
many	TRBD2	TRBV29-1	TRBJ2-1	CSVSGLADISSYNEQFF	TGCAGCGTTTCGGGACTAGCGGATATTAGCTCCTACAATGAGCAGTTCTTC
once	.	TRBV6-1	TRBJ2-7	CASSEADTVSYEQYF	TGTGCCAGCAGTGAAGCCGACACGGTATCCTACGAGCAGTACTTC
.	.	TRBV25-1	TRBJ2-7	CASSDVGQRGQYF	TGTGCCAGCAGTGACGTCGGACAGCGCGGGCAGTACTTC